What follows are 2 T cell receptor beta chains derived from one specimen sequenced in a study of cytomegalovirus exposure and HLA in healthy donors. Researchers ran the PCR with 60 Vbeta and 13 Jbeta primers. Assay used: immunoSEQ multiplex PCR; TCRdb lists only in-frame clones, some missing. The data hold 90,000 or so clones, with less than 70% observed a single time. The specimen was PBMCs. Receptors were obtained from a man aged 45-65 years in good health and CMV-seronegative.

The V call is TRBV28, the J call TRBJ2-3; perhaps TRBD2 as D (6 bases). Germline V lookup: CDR1 MDHEN, CDR2 SYDVKM. The length of the CDR3 is 17 residues. V lost 3 bases, J lost 0 bases, and 16 bases lay in between. The CDR3 nucleotides are TGTGCCAGCAGTTTGGGGGGAGGTAGGACTAGCACAGATACGCAGTATTTT. Protein product: CASSLGGGRTSTDTQYF.

With respect to this clone: This sample also contains other DNA sequences that code for the same CDR3. This chain links TRBV7-9 with TRBJ1-1, with 9 bases lining up with TRBD1. The germline V gene has CDR1 SEHNR and CDR2 FQNEAQ (reference sequence). The CDR3 has 12 amino acids. V shed 3 bases and J 8 bases; nucleotides not matched to a gene: 1. The CDR3 is CASSLGQGEAFF. The CDR3 coding sequence is TGTGCCAGCAGCTTGGGACAGGGCGAAGCTTTCTTT.